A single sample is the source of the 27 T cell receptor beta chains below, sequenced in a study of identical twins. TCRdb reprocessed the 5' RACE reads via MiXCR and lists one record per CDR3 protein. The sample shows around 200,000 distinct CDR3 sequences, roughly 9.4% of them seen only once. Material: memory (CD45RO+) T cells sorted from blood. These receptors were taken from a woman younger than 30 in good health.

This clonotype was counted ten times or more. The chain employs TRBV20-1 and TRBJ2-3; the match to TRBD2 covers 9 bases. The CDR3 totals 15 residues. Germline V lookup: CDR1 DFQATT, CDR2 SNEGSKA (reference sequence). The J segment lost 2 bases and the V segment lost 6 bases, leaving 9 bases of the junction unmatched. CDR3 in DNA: TGCAGTGCGGGGACTGGCGGGGGGGTCACAGATACGCAGTATTTT. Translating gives CSAGTGGGVTDTQYF.

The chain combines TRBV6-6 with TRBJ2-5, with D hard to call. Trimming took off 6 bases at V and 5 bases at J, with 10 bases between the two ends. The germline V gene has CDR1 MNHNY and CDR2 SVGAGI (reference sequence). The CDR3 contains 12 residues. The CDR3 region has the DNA TGTGCCAGCAGGTGGATGAGGGAGACCCAGTACTTC. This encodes CASRWMRETQYF.

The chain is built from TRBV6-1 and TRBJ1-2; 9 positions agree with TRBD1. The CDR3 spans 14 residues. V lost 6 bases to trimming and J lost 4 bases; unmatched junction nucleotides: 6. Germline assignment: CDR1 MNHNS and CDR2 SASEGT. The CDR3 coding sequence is TGTGCCAGCAGCCTGGGACAGGGCTTCTATGGCTACACCTTC. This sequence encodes CASSLGQGFYGYTF.

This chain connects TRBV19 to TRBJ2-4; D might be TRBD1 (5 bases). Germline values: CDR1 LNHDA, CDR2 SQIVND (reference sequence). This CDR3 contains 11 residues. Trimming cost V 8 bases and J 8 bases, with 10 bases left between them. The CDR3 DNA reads TGTGCCAGTCGAACAGGTGACATTCAGTACTTC. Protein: CASRTGDIQYF.

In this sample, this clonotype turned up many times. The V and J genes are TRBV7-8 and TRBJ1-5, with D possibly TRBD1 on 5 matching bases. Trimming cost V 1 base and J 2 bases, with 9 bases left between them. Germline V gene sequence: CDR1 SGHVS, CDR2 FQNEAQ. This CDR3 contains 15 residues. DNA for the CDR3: TGTGCCAGCAGCTTAGAGCGAGGGGGCAATCAGCCCCAGCATTTT. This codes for CASSLERGGNQPQHF.

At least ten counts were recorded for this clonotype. The CDR3 is CASSPTGPKERNNEQFF. In DNA, the CDR3 is TGTGCCAGCTCACCAACAGGACCTAAAGAAAGAAACAATGAGCAGTTCTTC. This sequence joins TRBV18 and TRBJ2-1; tentative D call: TRBD1 (5 bases). The CDR3 covers 17 residues. V was clipped by 2 bases and J by 5 bases, with 19 bases between them. Germline assignment: CDR1 KGHSH and CDR2 LQKENI. The full variable domain, rest sourced from reference TRBV18 and TRBJ2-1, is NAGVMQNPRHLVRRRGQEARLRCSPMKGHSHVYWYRQLPEEGLKFMVYLQKENIIDESGMPKERFSAEFPKEGPSILRIQQVVRGDSAAYFCASSPTGPKERNNEQFFGPGTRLTVL.

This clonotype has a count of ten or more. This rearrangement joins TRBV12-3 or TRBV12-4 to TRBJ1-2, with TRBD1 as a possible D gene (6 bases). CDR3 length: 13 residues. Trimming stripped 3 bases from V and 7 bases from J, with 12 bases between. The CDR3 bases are TGTGCCAGCAGTTTTACCCGGGGGGCTGGCTACACCTTC. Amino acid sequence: CASSFTRGAGYTF.

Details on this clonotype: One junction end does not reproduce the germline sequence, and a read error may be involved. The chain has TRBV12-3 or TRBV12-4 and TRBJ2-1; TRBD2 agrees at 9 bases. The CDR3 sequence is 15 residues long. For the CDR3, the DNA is TGTGCCAGCAGTGTAGCGGGAGATCTTGGAAATGAGCAGTTCTTC. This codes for CASSVAGDLGNEQFF.

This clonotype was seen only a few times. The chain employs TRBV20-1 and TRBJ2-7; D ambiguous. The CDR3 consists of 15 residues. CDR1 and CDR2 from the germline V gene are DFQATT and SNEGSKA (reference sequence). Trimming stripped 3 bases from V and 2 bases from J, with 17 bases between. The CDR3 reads CSASKPAGSPYEQYF. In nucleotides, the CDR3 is TGCAGTGCTAGTAAGCCTGCAGGATCCCCCTACGAGCAGTACTTC.

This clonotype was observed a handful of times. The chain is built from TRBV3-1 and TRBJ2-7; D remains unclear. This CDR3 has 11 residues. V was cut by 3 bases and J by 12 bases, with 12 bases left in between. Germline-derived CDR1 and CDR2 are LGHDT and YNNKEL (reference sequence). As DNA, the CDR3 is TGTGCCAGCAGCCAGAGACATAACTTGTACTTC. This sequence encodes CASSQRHNLYF.

For the CDR3, the DNA is TGTGCCAGCAGCTTAGACAGAGTACCTTGGGAGCAGTACTTC. Encoded protein: CASSLDRVPWEQYF. V and J are TRBV7-8 and TRBJ2-7, with D unresolved. CDR3 length equals 14 residues. Germline CDR1 and CDR2: SGHVS and FQNEAQ. Between the trimmed V and J ends, which lost 1 base and 7 bases, there was a span of 14 bases.

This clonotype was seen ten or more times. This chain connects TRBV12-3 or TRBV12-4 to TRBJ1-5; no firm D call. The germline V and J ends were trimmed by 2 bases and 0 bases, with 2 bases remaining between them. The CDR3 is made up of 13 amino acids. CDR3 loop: CASSLYSNQPQHF. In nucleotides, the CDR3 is TGTGCCAGCAGTTTATATAGCAATCAGCCCCAGCATTTT.

CDR3 coding DNA: TGTGCCAGCAGATCATCCGACAGGGCCTACGAGCAGTACTTC. This translates into CASRSSDRAYEQYF. The V gene is TRBV11-2, the J gene TRBJ2-7; TRBD1 matches at 7 bases. This CDR3 has 14 amino acids. V shed 6 bases and J 2 bases; nucleotides not matched to a gene: 7. CDR1 SGHAT and CDR2 FQNNGV come from the germline V gene.

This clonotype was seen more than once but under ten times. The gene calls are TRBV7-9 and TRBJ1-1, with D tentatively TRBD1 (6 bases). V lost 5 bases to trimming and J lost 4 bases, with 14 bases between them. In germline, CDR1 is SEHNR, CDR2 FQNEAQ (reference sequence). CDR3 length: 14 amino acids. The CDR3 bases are TGTGCCAGCAGCCAACAGGGTAGAAGCACTGAAGCTTTCTTT. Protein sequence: CASSQQGRSTEAFF.

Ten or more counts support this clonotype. CDR3 coding DNA: TGTGCCAGCAGGTCCCGGACAGGCTATAATTCACCCCTCCACTTT. Protein: CASRSRTGYNSPLHF. The chain couples TRBV12-3 or TRBV12-4 to TRBJ1-6, with TRBD1 identical over 7 bases. Unmatched junction bases numbered 5, after V lost 6 bases and J lost 3 bases. This CDR3 has 15 amino acids.

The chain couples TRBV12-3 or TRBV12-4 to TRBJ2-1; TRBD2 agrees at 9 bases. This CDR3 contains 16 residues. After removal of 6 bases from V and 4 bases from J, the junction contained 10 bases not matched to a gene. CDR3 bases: TGTGCCAGCAGCCGCGGGGGGGGAAGCGGTTACAATGAGCAGTTCTTC. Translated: CASSRGGGSGYNEQFF.

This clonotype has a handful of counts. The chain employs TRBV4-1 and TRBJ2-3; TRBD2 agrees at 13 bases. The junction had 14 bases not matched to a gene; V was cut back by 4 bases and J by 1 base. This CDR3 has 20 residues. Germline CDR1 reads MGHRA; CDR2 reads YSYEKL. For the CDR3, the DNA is TGCGCCAGCAGCCTCTGGACTAGCGGGAGAACTCGGACCCGCACAGATACGCAGTATTTT. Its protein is CASSLWTSGRTRTRTDTQYF.

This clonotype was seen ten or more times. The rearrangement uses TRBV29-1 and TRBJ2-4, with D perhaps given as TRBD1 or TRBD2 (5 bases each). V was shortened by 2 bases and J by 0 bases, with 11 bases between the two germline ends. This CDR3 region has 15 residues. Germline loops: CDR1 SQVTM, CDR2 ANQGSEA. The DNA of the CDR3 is TGCAGCGTTGAACTCGCCGGGGCAGCCAAAAACATTCAGTACTTC. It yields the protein CSVELAGAAKNIQYF.

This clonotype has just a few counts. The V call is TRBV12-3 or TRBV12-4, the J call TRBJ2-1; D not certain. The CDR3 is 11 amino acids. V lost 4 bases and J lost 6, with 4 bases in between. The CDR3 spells CASSSFNEQFF. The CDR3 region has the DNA TGTGCCAGCAGTTCGTTCAATGAGCAGTTCTTC.

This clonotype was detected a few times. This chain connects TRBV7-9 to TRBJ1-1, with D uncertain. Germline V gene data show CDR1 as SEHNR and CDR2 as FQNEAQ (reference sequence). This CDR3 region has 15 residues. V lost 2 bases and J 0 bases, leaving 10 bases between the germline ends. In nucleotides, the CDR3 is TGTGCCAGCAGCTTAAGGAGGGTCATGAACACTGAAGCTTTCTTT. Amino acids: CASSLRRVMNTEAFF.

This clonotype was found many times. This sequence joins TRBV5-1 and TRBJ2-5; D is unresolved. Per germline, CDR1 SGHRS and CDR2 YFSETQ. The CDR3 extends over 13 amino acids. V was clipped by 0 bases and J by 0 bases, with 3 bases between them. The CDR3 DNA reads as TGCGCCAGCAGCTTGGACAACCAAGAGACCCAGTACTTC. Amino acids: CASSLDNQETQYF.

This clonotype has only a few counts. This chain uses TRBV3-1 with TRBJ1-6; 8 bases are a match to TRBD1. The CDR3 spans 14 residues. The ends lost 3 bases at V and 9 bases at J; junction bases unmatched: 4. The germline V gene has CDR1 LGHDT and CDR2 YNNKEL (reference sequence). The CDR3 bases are TGTGCCAGCAGCCAGCGGACAGGGAGTTCACCCCTCCACTTT. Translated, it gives CASSQRTGSSPLHF.

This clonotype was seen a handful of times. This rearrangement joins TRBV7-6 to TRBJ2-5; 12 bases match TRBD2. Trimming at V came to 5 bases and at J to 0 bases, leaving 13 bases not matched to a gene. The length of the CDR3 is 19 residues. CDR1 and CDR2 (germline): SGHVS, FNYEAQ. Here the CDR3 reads CASSPTSGRPLGYQETQYF. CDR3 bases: TGTGCCAGCAGCCCTACTAGCGGGAGGCCTCTGGGGTACCAAGAGACCCAGTACTTC.

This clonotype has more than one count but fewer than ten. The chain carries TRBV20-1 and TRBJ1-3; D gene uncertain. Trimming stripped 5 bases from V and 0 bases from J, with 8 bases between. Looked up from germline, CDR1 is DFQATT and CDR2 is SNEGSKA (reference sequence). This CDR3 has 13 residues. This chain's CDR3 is CSALGSSGNTIYF. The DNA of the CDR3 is TGCAGTGCTTTGGGTAGCTCTGGAAACACCATATATTTT.

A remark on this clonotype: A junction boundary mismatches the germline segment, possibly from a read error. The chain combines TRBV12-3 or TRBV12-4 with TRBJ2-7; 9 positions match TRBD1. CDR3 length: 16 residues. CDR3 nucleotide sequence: TGTGCCGGCAGTTTGTTGGGACAGGGAGGACGCAACGAGCAGTACTTC. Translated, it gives CAGSLLGQGGRNEQYF.

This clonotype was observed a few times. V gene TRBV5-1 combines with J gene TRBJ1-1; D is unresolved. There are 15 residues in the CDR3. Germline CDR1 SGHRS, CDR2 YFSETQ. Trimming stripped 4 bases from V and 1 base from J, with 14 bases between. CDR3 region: CASSPGAGGNTEAFF. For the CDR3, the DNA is TGCGCCAGCAGCCCGGGCGCAGGCGGGAACACTGAAGCTTTCTTT.

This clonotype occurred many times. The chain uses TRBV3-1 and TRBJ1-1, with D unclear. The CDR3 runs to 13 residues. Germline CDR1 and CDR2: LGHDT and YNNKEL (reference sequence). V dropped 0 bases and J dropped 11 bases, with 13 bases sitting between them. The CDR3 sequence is CASSQEIEQRAFF. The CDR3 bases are TGTGCCAGCAGCCAAGAAATCGAACAGAGGGCTTTCTTT.